This TCR beta chain was recovered during a study of T cell repertoires in cytomegalovirus infection. Looking at the study overall: CMV infection together with matching HLA type was indicated by public TCR beta signatures.

Via MiXCR, TCRdb re-called the reads, giving one row per CDR3 protein. The data contain fewer than 250,000 distinct CDR3 sequences, 9% to 15% of them singletons. V shed 4 bases and J shed 5 bases, with 14 bases lying between them. The germline V gene has CDR1 MGHRA and CDR2 YSYEKL. The CDR3 runs to 15 residues. This clonotype has ten or more counts. Input material: PBMCs. The chain has TRBV4-1 and TRBJ2-2; D unclear. The origin of this receptor is a human donor in good health (CMV status not recorded). Some clones in this sample may be carry-over from other donors' samples. This CDR3 is CASSLTGPVTGELFF. CDR3 sequence (DNA): TGCGCCAGCAGCCTAACGGGCCCGGTTACCGGGGAGCTGTTTTTT.